This T cell receptor beta chain was recorded in a study of neurological immune-mediated disorders. This clonotype was detected many times. 5'RACE with 10-nucleotide random UMIs produced the cDNA. One entry per CDR3 protein results from TCRdb running MiXCR on the 5' RACE reads. The table shows around 33,000 distinct CDR3 sequences, with under 9.5% occurring only once. The study used blood bank volunteers in Maryland, USA, as healthy controls. For the unsorted libraries, 2 million PBMCs stored at -80 C served as input. The sample comprised PBMCs. This TCR came from a woman aged 40 to 50 in good health.

For the CDR3, the DNA is TGTGCCAGCAGCCCCCGGGACGACTACGAGCAGTACTTC. Protein: CASSPRDDYEQYF. The chain recombines TRBV7-8 with TRBJ2-7, with D possibly being TRBD1 or TRBD2 (5 bases each). Deletions cut 5 bases from V and 3 bases from J, with 11 bases between. CDR1 is SGHVS and CDR2 is FQNEAQ in the germline V gene. CDR3 length: 13 residues. The full variable domain, rest sourced from reference TRBV7-8 and TRBJ2-7, is GAGVSQSPRYKVAKRGQDVALRCDPISGHVSLFWYQQALGQGPEFLTYFQNEAQLDKSGLPSDRFFAERPEGSVSTLKIQRTQQEDSAVYLCASSPRDDYEQYFGPGTRLTVT.